This T cell receptor beta chain came from a study of vaccination and CD4 T cells after COVID-19. Notes on the study in general: There were relatively few convalescent patients studied, and there were no early post-infection timepoints.

Oncomine TCR Beta short-read sequencing was applied to DNA from cultured CD4+ T cells. TCRdb called the PCR reads again in MiXCR, with one record for every CDR3 protein. The sample shows about 12,000 distinct CDR3 sequences, around a third of them seen only once. The germline V gene has CDR1 MGHRA and CDR2 YSYEKL. The CDR3 is 15 residues long. After removal of 2 bases from V and 10 bases from J, the junction contained 8 bases not matched to a gene. As for treatment: approximately nine-day PBMC culture with coronavirus spike peptide pools or control peptides (ViraFEST assay). This clonotype was seen only a few times. What it binds is not known.

This TCR was sampled from a human donor with COVID-19. The sequencing input was cultured CD4+ T cells from blood. This rearrangement joins TRBV4-1 to TRBJ1-6; 7 bases line up with TRBD1. The CDR3 here is CASSQLQGRGSPLHF. CDR3 bases: TGCGCCAGCAGCCAACTACAGGGGCGCGGGTCACCCCTCCACTTT.